These 26 T cell receptor beta chains were all obtained from the same sample, sequenced in a study of shared clonotypes between healthy human individuals. Assay: immunoSEQ multiplex PCR; the TCRdb copy retains only in-frame clones and omits some. The sample lists 2,500,000 or so clones; about nine tenths were seen once. The material sequenced was naive CD4+ T cells from PBMCs. Subset described: CD45RA+ positively selected. The receptors shown here come from a man aged 18 to 30 in good health. Some clones in this sample may be carry-over from other donors' samples.

Of note for this clone: A read error may produce the germline difference seen at one junction end. The chain recombines TRBV6-6 with TRBJ2-3; weak D call: TRBD1 (6 bases). The CDR3 runs to 13 residues. Germline V CDR1 and CDR2: MNHNY, SVGAGI (reference sequence). CDR3 nucleotide sequence: TGTGCCAGCAGACAGGGCGGCACGGATACGCAGTATTTT. Protein: CASRQGGTDTQYF.

The chain has TRBV30 and TRBJ2-5, with 11 bases identical to TRBD2. Germline V gives CDR1 GTSNPN, CDR2 SVGIG (reference sequence). With 3 bases clipped from V and 1 base from J, the junction kept 4 bases outside the gene matches. The CDR3 has 15 residues. The CDR3 reads CAWRISGRAQETQYF. The CDR3 DNA sequence: TGTGCCTGGAGGATTAGCGGGAGGGCCCAAGAGACCCAGTACTTC.

The V gene is TRBV28, the J gene TRBJ2-1; no reliable D call. Trimming took 3 bases from V and 14 from J, leaving 14 bases between them. The germline gives CDR1 MDHEN, CDR2 SYDVKM. The CDR3 totals 12 residues. This chain's CDR3 is CASSLVGSFEFF. CDR3 in DNA: TGTGCCAGCAGTTTGGTAGGTTCGTTCGAGTTCTTC.

In regard to this clone: The same CDR3 arises from other DNA sequences in this sample as well. The chain recombines TRBV7-3 with TRBJ2-5; possible D gene TRBD2, 5 bases. The CDR3 extends over 13 amino acids. Germline V gene data show CDR1 as SGHTA and CDR2 as FQGTGA. The V gene lost 0 bases and the J gene lost 5 bases, with 7 bases spanning the gap. CDR3 in DNA: TGTGCCAGCAGCTTAACAGGCGGGGAGACCCAGTACTTC. It translates to CASSLTGGETQYF.

This chain joins TRBV6-1 and TRBJ1-1, with D unresolved. This CDR3 has 13 amino acids. Germline CDR1 is MNHNS and CDR2 is SASEGT. Trimming stripped 3 bases from V and 1 base from J, with 6 bases between. CDR3 residues: CASSDMGNTEAFF. Written as DNA, the CDR3 is TGTGCCAGCAGTGATATGGGGAACACTGAAGCTTTCTTT.

This clone was recorded only once. This chain joins TRBV19 and TRBJ1-4; D is ambiguous. There are 16 residues in the CDR3. Germline assignment: CDR1 LNHDA and CDR2 SQIVND (reference sequence). The V and J ends lost 10 bases and 7 bases respectively, with 25 bases between them. CDR3: CANSNGRESLFEKLFF. CDR3 DNA sequence: TGTGCCAACTCTAACGGGAGGGAAAGTCTATTTGAAAAACTGTTTTTT.

The chain carries TRBV27 and TRBJ2-2; the match to TRBD2 covers 8 bases. J lost 1 base, V lost 3 bases, and 4 bases had no gene match. Germline V gene lookup returns CDR1 MNHEY and CDR2 SMNVEV (reference sequence). The CDR3 consists of 16 residues. The CDR3 DNA sequence: TGTGCCAGCAGTTTCGGGACTAGGGGGAACACCGGGGAGCTGTTTTTT. As protein: CASSFGTRGNTGELFF.

The J gene is TRBJ2-7, the V gene TRBV7-9; D is ambiguous. CDR1 SEHNR and CDR2 FQNEAQ come from the germline V gene (reference sequence). CDR3 length: 13 residues. Trimming took 1 base from V and 1 from J, leaving 5 bases between them. The DNA for the CDR3 is TGTGCCAGCAGCTTAGGTCGGTCCTACGAGCAGTACTTC. Amino acids: CASSLGRSYEQYF.

This clone was seen only once. The J gene is TRBJ2-7, the V gene TRBV19; 7 bases match TRBD2. Looked up from germline, CDR1 is LNHDA and CDR2 is SQIVND (reference sequence). The length of the CDR3 is 15 residues. V shed 3 bases, J shed 0 bases, and the junction held 5 bases outside the gene matches. The chain's CDR3 is CASSMGGPSSYEQYF. DNA of the CDR3: TGTGCCAGTAGTATGGGAGGGCCTAGCTCCTACGAGCAGTACTTC.

The chain employs TRBV9 and TRBJ2-7; D remains unclear. Trimming cost V 1 base and J 0 bases, with 11 bases left between them. Germline loops: CDR1 SGDLS, CDR2 YYNGEE. CDR3 length: 15 residues. The DNA of the CDR3 is TGTGCCAGCAGCGTAAATGCCAAGAGCTCCTACGAGCAGTACTTC. It yields the protein CASSVNAKSSYEQYF.

The gene calls are TRBV6-5 and TRBJ1-2; D is perhaps TRBD1 (6 bases). CDR3 size: 14 residues. Germline loops: CDR1 MNHEY, CDR2 SVGAGI. The V gene lost 6 bases and the J gene lost 6 bases, with 17 bases spanning the gap. CDR3 bases: TGTGCCAGCAGCATCAATACAGGGTACCATGGCTACACCTTC. Amino acid sequence: CASSINTGYHGYTF.

The chain has TRBV4-2 and TRBJ2-1; 7 bases are shared with TRBD2. The V gene's germline CDR1 is LGHNA and CDR2 YNFKEQ. The CDR3 has 16 amino acids. The J segment lost 3 bases and the V segment lost 3 bases, leaving 8 bases of the junction unmatched. The CDR3 region is CASSQGSSGNYNEQFF. The CDR3 region has the DNA TGTGCCAGCAGCCAGGGGTCTAGCGGCAACTACAATGAGCAGTTCTTC.

On this clone: At the DNA level, this CDR3 is encoded by other sequences in the same sample as well. The V and J genes are TRBV29-1 and TRBJ2-3; D unclear. The CDR3 consists of 11 residues. CDR1 is SQVTM, CDR2 ANQGSEA, per germline. Between the trimmed V and J ends, which lost 5 bases and 2 bases, there was a span of 5 bases. For the CDR3, the DNA is TGCAGCGTTTCATCCACAGATACGCAGTATTTT. Residues: CSVSSTDTQYF.

The V and J genes are TRBV10-3 and TRBJ2-5; tentatively, D is TRBD2 (6 bases). Germline CDR1 ENHRY, CDR2 SYGVKD. This CDR3 has 14 amino acids. V lost 2 bases to trimming and J lost 1 base, with 8 bases between them. CDR3 nucleotides: TGTGCCATCAGTGAGCAGGGAGGCCAAGAGACCCAGTACTTC. Translating it yields CAISEQGGQETQYF.

This clone has only one observation. The rearrangement uses TRBV2 and TRBJ1-6; no clear D gene. Trimming stripped 3 bases from V and 7 bases from J, with 4 bases between. CDR3 length equals 12 residues. Per the germline V gene, CDR1 is SNHLY and CDR2 is FYNNEI. CDR3 amino acids: CASSDHNSPLHF. CDR3 nucleotides: TGTGCCAGCAGTGATCACAATTCACCCCTCCACTTT.

The V gene is TRBV5-4, the J gene TRBJ2-5; 11 bases are shared with TRBD1. Germline V lookup: CDR1 SGHNT, CDR2 YYREEE (reference sequence). This CDR3 comprises 16 residues. V gave up 5 bases and J gave up 7 bases; unmatched junction bases: 13. For the CDR3, the DNA is TGTGCCAGCAGTAAAAGGTTGGGGACAGGGGGTGGGACCCAGTACTTC. It codes for CASSKRLGTGGGTQYF.

A remark on this clone: The sample carries other DNA sequences with the same CDR3. The CDR3 region is CASSLALAAYNEQFF. The CDR3 coding sequence is TGCGCCAGCAGCTTGGCACTAGCGGCCTACAATGAGCAGTTCTTC. This chain links TRBV5-1 with TRBJ2-1, with 8 bases identical to TRBD2. With V trimmed by 0 bases and J by 2 bases, 1 base remained unmatched. The CDR3 loop spans 15 amino acids. Looked up from germline, CDR1 is SGHRS and CDR2 is YFSETQ.

V is TRBV7-9 and J is TRBJ2-3; D is uncertain. CDR1 is SEHNR, CDR2 FQNEAQ, per germline (reference sequence). The CDR3 runs 13 residues. V gave up 1 base and J gave up 3 bases, with 5 bases separating them. CDR3 region: CASSLVLTDTQYF. CDR3 sequence (DNA): TGTGCCAGCAGCTTAGTCTTAACAGATACGCAGTATTTT.

The rearrangement uses TRBV6-1 and TRBJ2-3; D perhaps matches TRBD2 (5 bases). CDR1 and CDR2 (germline): MNHNS, SASEGT. The CDR3 contains 14 residues. The V end was cut by 3 bases, the J end by 4 bases, with 11 bases between. CDR3 DNA: TGTGCCAGCAGTGAGTTGTGGGGAGCAGATACGCAGTATTTT. It specifies CASSELWGADTQYF.

The chain is built from TRBV23-1 and TRBJ2-5, with 7 bases matching TRBD1. TRBV23-1 is an open reading frame whose function is uncertain. The CDR3 has 14 residues. J was trimmed by 2 bases and V by 6 bases; bases with no gene match: 6. Here the CDR3 reads CASRARGQQETQYF. CDR3 nucleotide sequence: TGCGCCAGCAGGGCAAGGGGACAGCAAGAGACCCAGTACTTC.

The chain carries TRBV29-1 and TRBJ1-1; 9 nucleotides match TRBD1. V dropped 1 base and J dropped 6; count of bases not matched to a gene: 18. Germline-derived CDR1 and CDR2 are SQVTM and ANQGSEA. This CDR3 has 18 residues. CDR3 DNA: TGCAGCGTTGAAGGCATTCTGCGGGACAGGGAAAGGAGCGCTGAAGCTTTCTTT. This gives the protein CSVEGILRDRERSAEAFF.

This clone has a single count. V and J are TRBV7-9 and TRBJ2-1; D remains ambiguous. Per the germline V gene, CDR1 is SEHNR and CDR2 is FQNEAQ (reference sequence). This CDR3 contains 15 residues. V lost 5 bases, J lost 0 bases, and 11 bases lay in between. The CDR3 DNA reads as TGTGCCAGCAGCCCGCGCCTAGGCTCCTACAATGAGCAGTTCTTC. Its translation is CASSPRLGSYNEQFF.

This clone has only one observation. The rearrangement joins TRBV9 to TRBJ2-1; D remains unclear. V lost 1 base and J lost 0, with 8 bases in between. CDR3 length: 15 residues. Germline V gene lookup returns CDR1 SGDLS and CDR2 YYNGEE. CDR3 region: CASSVMWSSYNEQFF. In nucleotides, the CDR3 is TGTGCCAGCAGCGTAATGTGGTCCTCCTACAATGAGCAGTTCTTC.

Details on this clone: In the same sample, other DNA sequences code for this CDR3. The chain is built from TRBV9 and TRBJ2-3; D remains unclear. V gave up 7 bases and J gave up 2 bases, with 5 bases separating them. Germline values: CDR1 SGDLS, CDR2 YYNGEE. The CDR3 totals 11 residues. Written as DNA, the CDR3 is TGTGCCAGCTCGTTCACAGATACGCAGTATTTT. Protein sequence: CASSFTDTQYF.

The CDR3 region is CASSSPAGLISPDTQYF. CDR3 sequence (DNA): TGTGCCAGCAGTTCCCCCGCCGGGCTCATATCCCCAGATACGCAGTATTTT. The chain has TRBV28 and TRBJ2-3; no firm D call. The V and J ends lost 4 bases and 4 bases respectively, with 21 bases between them. Germline CDR1 is MDHEN and CDR2 is SYDVKM. The length of the CDR3 is 17 residues.

This chain uses TRBV7-8 with TRBJ2-7, with 8 bases lining up with TRBD1. The V segment lost 5 bases and the J segment 4 bases; nucleotides outside the gene matches: 7. Germline V lookup: CDR1 SGHVS, CDR2 FQNEAQ. The CDR3 length is 14 residues. The CDR3 here is CASSARDRWYEQYF. The CDR3 DNA is TGTGCCAGCAGCGCAAGGGACAGGTGGTACGAGCAGTACTTC.